Reported below is one T cell receptor beta chain. Its target is not known. Sequencing used immunoSEQ multiplex PCR; TCRdb keeps in-frame clones, though not all of them. There are roughly 18,000 clones in the sample; over 80% occur only once, and around 25% lies in the top ten. CDR1 and CDR2 from the germline V gene are MGHRA and YSYEKL. The CDR3 length is 16 residues. The ends lost 5 bases at V and 1 base at J; junction bases unmatched: 4. This sample stems from a study of T cells in localized non-small cell lung cancer. Notes on the study in general: A median of roughly 52 of the top 100 tumor clones appeared in adjacent lung, which was paired and uninvolved.

The chain is built from TRBV4-1 and TRBJ1-5; 11 bases align to TRBD1. The material was peripheral blood, obtained before any cancer treatment. The clonotype was recovered from a female donor of 60 years or more with stage I lung adenocarcinoma. Here the CDR3 reads CASSRTGGRSNQPQHF. The CDR3 DNA follows: TGCGCCAGCAGCAGGACAGGGGGCCGAAGCAATCAGCCCCAGCATTTT.